One and the same sample provided the 30 T cell receptor beta chains below, sequenced in a study of blood T cell repertoires in COVID-19 (TCRdb year 2020). Libraries were made using the immunoSEQ multiplex PCR assay. The immuneACCESS repertoire file appears here via TCRdb, limited to in-frame rearrangements. These files lack a portion of the clones; in checked studies, under half of the deficit traces to unresolved V genes, and the cause of the others is not known. For this sample there are 250,000 or so clones; about 91% appear just once. The ten largest clones add up to about 5.9% of the sample. Sequenced material: peripheral blood. All receptors come from a woman in her twenties or thirties with COVID-19, enrolled during active disease.

V gene TRBV5-1 combines with J gene TRBJ2-7, with 9 positions matching TRBD1. The CDR3 loop spans 15 amino acids. CDR1 SGHRS and CDR2 YFSETQ come from the germline V gene. J lost 9 bases, V lost 0 bases, and 10 bases had no gene match. The CDR3: CASSLAYRQGEGQYV. The CDR3 DNA reads as TGCGCCAGCAGCTTGGCCTACAGACAGGGGGAAGGGCAGTACGTC.

This clone showed up just once. The rearrangement joins TRBV7-2 to TRBJ1-2; D perhaps matches TRBD1 (6 bases). Germline V gene data show CDR1 as SGHTA and CDR2 as FQGNSA. Trimming stripped 2 bases from V and 6 bases from J, with 10 bases between. The CDR3 extends over 13 amino acids. The CDR3 is CASSLIQGNGYTF. The CDR3 nucleotides are TGTGCCAGCAGCTTAATACAGGGTAATGGCTACACCTTC.

This clone was counted once. The genes are TRBV28 and TRBJ1-1; D possibly corresponds to TRBD1 (6 bases). The length of the CDR3 is 13 residues. Trimming removed 5 bases at V and 4 bases at J, with 11 bases between. Germline V gene lookup returns CDR1 MDHEN and CDR2 SYDVKM. The CDR3 protein is CASSGGALTEAFF. CDR3 DNA: TGTGCCAGCAGTGGGGGGGCACTCACTGAAGCTTTCTTT.

The chain joins TRBV23-1 to TRBJ1-3; a weak D match, TRBD1 (5 bases). TRBV23-1 is marked as an open reading frame, function uncertain. The CDR3 consists of 17 residues. V lost 4 bases, J lost 0 bases, and 16 bases lay in between. This chain's CDR3 is CASSRREGRGSGNTIYF. CDR3 bases: TGCGCCAGCAGTCGGCGGGAGGGTAGGGGCTCTGGAAACACCATATATTTT.

The chain recombines TRBV5-1 with TRBJ2-7; D is undetermined. CDR1 SGHRS and CDR2 YFSETQ come from the germline V gene. Trimming cost V 0 bases and J 2 bases, with 12 bases left between them. The CDR3 is 15 residues long. This chain's CDR3 is CASSLVFGPPYEQYV. The CDR3 bases are TGCGCCAGCAGCTTGGTCTTCGGTCCCCCCTACGAGCAGTACGTC.

The rearrangement joins TRBV19 to TRBJ2-5; unclear D gene. Trimming pared 11 bases from V and 5 bases from J, leaving 9 bases between. Germline CDR1 reads LNHDA; CDR2 reads SQIVND (reference sequence). The CDR3 is made up of 10 amino acids. CDR3 residues: CAHLGETQYF. CDR3 coding DNA: TGTGCCCATCTCGGGGAGACCCAGTACTTC.

This clone was observed a single time. V and J are TRBV5-6 and TRBJ1-1, with TRBD1 as a possible D gene (6 bases). The germline CDR1 and CDR2 sequences are SGHDT and YYEEEE. The germline V and J ends were trimmed by 4 bases and 0 bases, with 10 bases remaining between them. The CDR3 consists of 14 residues. Written as DNA, the CDR3 is TGTGCCAGCAGCCCCGGGACATTGAACACTGAAGCTTTCTTT. Its protein is CASSPGTLNTEAFF.

The chain joins TRBV28 to TRBJ2-1; 10 bases match TRBD2. The CDR3 runs to 16 residues. Trimming at V came to 2 bases and at J to 3 bases, leaving 4 bases not matched to a gene. From germline, CDR1 is MDHEN and CDR2 SYDVKM. The CDR3 here is CASSLVASGSYNEQFF. The CDR3 coding sequence is TGTGCCAGCAGTTTAGTGGCTAGCGGGAGCTACAATGAGCAGTTCTTC.

This clone has just one count. The V gene is TRBV11-1, the J gene TRBJ2-4; maybe TRBD2 (5 bases). Trimming removed 0 bases from V and 7 bases from J, with 13 bases in between. The CDR3 contains 15 residues. In germline, CDR1 is SGHAT, CDR2 FQDESV (reference sequence). CDR3 sequence: CASSLAGEPRNIQYF. The CDR3, as DNA: TGTGCCAGCAGCTTAGCGGGAGAACCCCGGAACATTCAGTACTTC. Filled out from reference TRBV11-1 and TRBJ2-4, the complete variable domain reads EAEVAQSPRYKITEKSQAVAFWCDPISGHATLYWYRQILGQGPELLVQFQDESVVDDSQLPKDRFSAERLKGVDSTLKIQPAELGDSAMYLCASSLAGEPRNIQYFGAGTRLSVL.

In this sample, this clone turned up once. V usage is TRBV6-2 or TRBV6-3 and J usage is TRBJ2-5; the D is unclear. Trimming took 4 bases from V and 1 from J, leaving 10 bases between them. Germline V gene data show CDR1 as MNHEY and CDR2 as SVGEGT. The CDR3 consists of 14 residues. The CDR3 region is CASSWAGLQETQYF. The CDR3 region has the DNA TGTGCCAGCAGTTGGGCAGGCCTCCAAGAGACCCAGTACTTC.

V usage is TRBV4-2 and J usage is TRBJ1-1; D is unclear. Trimming cost V 5 bases and J 1 base, with 14 bases left between them. The CDR3 consists of 15 residues. Germline CDR1 LGHNA, CDR2 YNFKEQ. This chain's CDR3 is CASSIANTQNTEAFF. CDR3 nucleotides: TGTGCCAGCAGCATAGCTAACACCCAGAACACTGAAGCTTTCTTT.

The chain combines TRBV7-2 with TRBJ2-3; 8 bases match TRBD2. Losses at the gene ends were 1 base for V and 5 bases for J; bases not matched to a gene: 8. Germline V gene sequence: CDR1 SGHTA, CDR2 FQGNSA. The CDR3 is 16 residues long. CDR3 DNA: TGTGCCAGCAGCTTAGTACCGGGAGGGACCTTAGATACGCAGTATTTT. It yields the protein CASSLVPGGTLDTQYF.

This CDR3 is CASVSQGADEQFF. In DNA, the CDR3 is TGTGCTAGTGTCTCACAGGGGGCCGATGAGCAGTTCTTC. The genes are TRBV12-5 and TRBJ2-1; 9 bases fit TRBD1. The CDR3 totals 13 residues. Germline CDR1 LGHNT, CDR2 FRNRAP. Trimming at V came to 7 bases and at J to 8 bases, leaving 6 bases not matched to a gene.

The CDR3 spells CASSLSGSYTEAFF. DNA for the CDR3: TGTGCCAGCAGTTTAAGCGGGTCTTACACTGAAGCTTTCTTT. This chain uses TRBV27 with TRBJ1-1; D gene ambiguous. The CDR3 length is 14 residues. V was clipped by 2 bases and J by 3 bases, with 10 bases between them. Germline V CDR1 and CDR2: MNHEY, SMNVEV (reference sequence).

The chain recombines TRBV2 with TRBJ2-2; D gene ambiguous. Germline assignment: CDR1 SNHLY and CDR2 FYNNEI. CDR3 length: 16 residues. V was trimmed by 6 bases and J by 3 bases, leaving 17 bases between them. This CDR3 is CASRVEARYYTGELFF. The CDR3 DNA sequence: TGTGCCAGCAGAGTAGAGGCCAGATATTACACCGGGGAGCTGTTTTTT.

The V and J genes are TRBV6-5 and TRBJ2-5, with 7 bases fitting TRBD1. The V segment lost 6 bases and the J segment 2 bases; nucleotides outside the gene matches: 9. The CDR3 runs to 15 residues. Germline CDR1 is MNHEY and CDR2 is SVGAGI. CDR3 sequence: CASSRDRVIQETQYF. The CDR3 nucleotides are TGTGCCAGCAGCCGAGACAGGGTTATACAAGAGACCCAGTACTTC.

The chain employs TRBV15 and TRBJ2-3; D perhaps matches TRBD2 (6 bases). This CDR3 spans 16 amino acids. Germline lookup yields CDR1 LNHNV and CDR2 YYDKDF (reference sequence). V was trimmed by 3 bases and J by 0 bases, leaving 13 bases between them. In nucleotides, the CDR3 is TGTGCCACCAGCAGCCCGGACTACCCGAGCACAGATACGCAGTATTTT. Translation gives CATSSPDYPSTDTQYF.

The rearrangement joins TRBV11-2 to TRBJ2-1; 8 nucleotides line up with TRBD1. Germline values: CDR1 SGHAT, CDR2 FQNNGV. After removal of 5 bases from V and 6 bases from J, the junction contained 6 bases not matched to a gene. This CDR3 contains 14 residues. CDR3 sequence: CASSTETGVNEQFF. CDR3 coding DNA: TGTGCCAGCAGCACCGAGACAGGGGTCAATGAGCAGTTCTTC.

The chain carries TRBV4-1 and TRBJ1-5; 9 bases are a match to TRBD1. The CDR3 contains 18 residues. Germline CDR1 and CDR2: MGHRA and YSYEKL. With 1 base clipped from V and 0 bases from J, the junction kept 7 bases outside the gene matches. The CDR3 nucleotides read TGCGCCAGCAGCCAAGCGGGACAGGGCGAACCTAGCAATCAGCCCCAGCATTTT. Protein product: CASSQAGQGEPSNQPQHF.

The rearrangement uses TRBV15 and TRBJ1-5, with 7 nucleotides matching TRBD1. This CDR3 has 13 amino acids. Germline CDR1 is LNHNV and CDR2 is YYDKDF (reference sequence). The V segment lost 2 bases and the J segment 5 bases; nucleotides outside the gene matches: 0. The CDR3 reads CATSRQGDQPQHF. The CDR3 region has the DNA TGTGCCACCAGCAGACAGGGGGATCAGCCCCAGCATTTT.

The chain combines TRBV5-1 with TRBJ1-2; 9 bases are a match to TRBD1. From germline, CDR1 is SGHRS and CDR2 YFSETQ. This CDR3 comprises 14 residues. The V segment lost 0 bases and the J segment 6 bases; nucleotides outside the gene matches: 3. CDR3 sequence: CASSLAGTGNGYTF. The CDR3 region has the DNA TGCGCCAGCAGCTTGGCCGGGACAGGGAATGGCTACACCTTC.

This clone appeared a single time. This chain joins TRBV28 and TRBJ1-1; no reliable D call. The V and J ends lost 5 bases and 5 bases respectively, with 6 bases between them. The V gene's germline CDR1 is MDHEN and CDR2 SYDVKM. This CDR3 is built from 11 residues. The DNA of the CDR3 is TGTGCCAGCAGTCTAGAAACTGAAGCTTTCTTT. It translates to CASSLETEAFF.

J is TRBJ2-7 and V is TRBV13, with TRBD2 identical over 7 bases. Looked up from germline, CDR1 is PRHDT and CDR2 is FYEKMQ (reference sequence). V trimming: 5 bases; J trimming: 5 bases; junction bases outside the gene matches: 6. The CDR3 runs 13 residues. CDR3 bases: TGTGCCAGCAGCCCCGTGGGGGGGAACGAGCAGTACGTC. It yields the protein CASSPVGGNEQYV.

In its sample, this clone was seen once. The DNA for the CDR3 is TGTGCCAGCAGCACATTCGCCGGGACAGAGTACAATGAGCAGTTCTTC. Residues: CASSTFAGTEYNEQFF. The gene calls are TRBV6-2 or TRBV6-3 and TRBJ2-1, with 7 bases lining up with TRBD1. The germline V gene encodes CDR1 MNHEY and CDR2 SVGEGT. The CDR3 runs to 16 residues. Unmatched junction bases numbered 12, after V lost 6 bases and J lost 4 bases.

The rearrangement links TRBV5-8 to TRBJ1-5; D gene uncertain. The CDR3 spans 13 residues. The V and J ends lost 4 bases and 3 bases respectively, with 8 bases between them. Germline CDR1 SGHTS, CDR2 YDEGEE. In DNA, the CDR3 is TGTGCCAGCAGCCTAAACCTCAATCAGCCCCAGCATTTT. This encodes CASSLNLNQPQHF. Supplemented by reference TRBV5-8 and TRBJ1-5, the full variable domain reads EAGVTQSPTHLIKTRGQQATLRCSPISGHTSVYWYQQALGLGLQFLLWYDEGEERNRGNFPPRFSGRQFPNYSSELNVNALELEDSALYLCASSLNLNQPQHFGDGTRLSIL.

The chain joins TRBV27 to TRBJ2-1; D is unresolved. The CDR3 length is 11 residues. Trimming pared 6 bases from V and 6 bases from J, leaving 6 bases between. Germline CDR1 reads MNHEY; CDR2 reads SMNVEV (reference sequence). The CDR3 region has the DNA TGTGCCAGCAGGTCAGGCAATGAGCAGTTCTTC. Protein sequence: CASRSGNEQFF.

V gene TRBV7-2 combines with J gene TRBJ1-6; D possibly corresponds to TRBD1 (5 bases). The germline V and J ends were trimmed by 1 base and 5 bases, with 12 bases remaining between them. CDR3 length equals 16 residues. Germline CDR1 SGHTA, CDR2 FQGNSA. The CDR3 sequence is CASSLVGGVNNSPLHF. The CDR3 DNA reads TGTGCCAGCAGCTTAGTTGGGGGGGTAAATAATTCACCCCTCCACTTT.

This clone was recorded only once. This chain links TRBV29-1 with TRBJ1-1; 8 bases align to TRBD1. In germline, CDR1 is SQVTM, CDR2 ANQGSEA. The V gene end was trimmed by 6 bases and the J gene end by 5 bases; junction bases not matched to a gene: 8. The CDR3 runs to 13 residues. The CDR3 sequence is CSVHHGQGTEAFF. DNA for the CDR3: TGCAGCGTCCACCACGGACAGGGAACTGAAGCTTTCTTT.

This clone came up a few times. The V gene is TRBV28, the J gene TRBJ2-1; weak D call: TRBD2 (7 bases). Germline V lookup: CDR1 MDHEN, CDR2 SYDVKM. The V and J ends lost 3 bases and 3 bases respectively, with 12 bases between them. The CDR3 contains 15 residues. DNA of the CDR3: TGTGCCAGCAGTTTGGCGGGGGCCGGCTACAATGAGCAGTTCTTC. Protein: CASSLAGAGYNEQFF.

This chain connects TRBV5-4 to TRBJ1-3; weak D call: TRBD1 (6 bases). Trimming stripped 4 bases from V and 2 bases from J, with 16 bases between. Germline CDR1 is SGHNT and CDR2 is YYREEE (reference sequence). The CDR3 spans 16 residues. CDR3 in amino acids: CASSLTTGTTGNTIYF. The CDR3 bases are TGTGCCAGCAGCCTGACTACAGGGACTACTGGAAACACCATATATTTT.